A single T cell receptor (beta chain) is shown here with its context. These data come from a study of blood T cell repertoires in COVID-19. The overall study: Acute and convalescent COVID-19 specimens originated in the United States, Italy and Spain. Sources were T cells, B-cell-depleted T cells, or PBMCs; the material itself was cDNA or gDNA.

Original methodology: It was from reference gene primer amplification that nucleated cell counts were estimated. The method was immunoSEQ multiplex PCR; TCRdb's version includes in-frame clones alone and lacks a portion of them. V and J calls and clone size follow that table, whereas D and trimming were derived from the DNA. The repertoire holds around 230,000 clones, with roughly 90% as singletons. Enrollees, about 18 to 95 years old, lived in about two dozen US areas. The CDR3 covers 12 residues. CDR1 and CDR2 (germline): SNHLY, FYNNEI. With V trimmed by 7 bases and J by 11 bases, 10 bases remained unmatched.

What was sequenced was PBMCs or T cells enriched from blood (not recorded which). The clonotype comes from a woman aged 25 to 39 with acute COVID-19. The chain employs TRBV2 and TRBJ1-1; 7 nucleotides match TRBD1. The CDR3 sequence: CASKPVTGSAFF. The CDR3 nucleotides read TGTGCCAGCAAGCCGGTGACAGGGAGCGCTTTCTTT.